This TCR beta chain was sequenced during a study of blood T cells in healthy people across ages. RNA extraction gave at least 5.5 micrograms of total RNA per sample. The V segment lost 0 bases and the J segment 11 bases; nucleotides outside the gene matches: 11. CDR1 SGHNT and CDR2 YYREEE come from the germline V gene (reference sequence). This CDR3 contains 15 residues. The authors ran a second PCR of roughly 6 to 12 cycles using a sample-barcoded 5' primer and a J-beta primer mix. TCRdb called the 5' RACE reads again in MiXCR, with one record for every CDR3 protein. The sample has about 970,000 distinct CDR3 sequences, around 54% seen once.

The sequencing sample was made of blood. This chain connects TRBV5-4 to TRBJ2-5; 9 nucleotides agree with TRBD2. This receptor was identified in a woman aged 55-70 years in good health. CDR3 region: CASSLGTSESNEQYF. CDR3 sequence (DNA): TGTGCCAGCAGCTTGGGGACTAGCGAGTCCAATGAGCAGTACTTC.